The 23 T cell receptor beta chains below all came from one sample that was sequenced in a study of spatial heterogeneity in lung cancer. Regarding time point: sample taken at primary tumor resection. Unsorted whole RNA samples from tumor, nontumor lung or frozen PBMC were sequenced. TCRdb re-analysed the 5' RACE reads in MiXCR, keeping a single row per CDR3 protein. The sample records about 14,000 distinct CDR3 sequences, 10% being singletons. The starting material was PBMCs, obtained at surgery. The receptors here all came from a male donor with early-stage non-small cell lung cancer.

This clonotype was recorded at least ten times. This chain uses TRBV12-5 with TRBJ2-3; TRBD2 aligns across 7 bases. This CDR3 has 14 amino acids. V shed 6 bases, J shed 0 bases, and the junction held 3 bases outside the gene matches. Germline values: CDR1 LGHNT, CDR2 FRNRAP. The DNA for the CDR3 is TGTGCTAGTGGGGGGAGGGCCAGCACAGATACGCAGTATTTT. Its translation: CASGGRASTDTQYF.

This clonotype was seen ten or more times. The rearrangement uses TRBV5-1 and TRBJ2-5; possible D gene TRBD1, 5 bases. Looked up from germline, CDR1 is SGHRS and CDR2 is YFSETQ. The V end was cut by 4 bases, the J end by 4 bases, with 11 bases between. The CDR3 consists of 13 residues. CDR3 in DNA: TGCGCCAGCAGCACGGACACCCCAGAGACCCAGTACTTC. Protein: CASSTDTPETQYF.

This clonotype was picked up many times. The chain links TRBV12-3 or TRBV12-4 to TRBJ1-5, with 7 nucleotides matching TRBD1. With 6 bases clipped from V and 6 bases from J, the junction kept 8 bases outside the gene matches. The CDR3 totals 14 residues. CDR3 region: CASSLTGTTQPQHF. As DNA, the CDR3 is TGTGCCAGCAGCTTGACAGGGACGACTCAGCCCCAGCATTTT.

This clonotype came up many times. The chain combines TRBV7-2 with TRBJ2-7; no reliable D call. V was shortened by 4 bases and J by 2 bases, with 12 bases between the two germline ends. Germline V lookup: CDR1 SGHTA, CDR2 FQGNSA. The CDR3 is 14 residues long. The CDR3 DNA sequence: TGTGCCAGCAGCTACGGATCTAGTGCCTACGAGCAGTACTTC. Its translation: CASSYGSSAYEQYF.

This clonotype was found many times. The J gene is TRBJ2-5, the V gene TRBV4-3; D gene ambiguous. Germline values: CDR1 LGHNA, CDR2 YSLEER. This CDR3 comprises 13 residues. V dropped 0 bases and J dropped 7 bases, with 9 bases sitting between them. CDR3 region: CASSQDEAATQYF. The DNA of the CDR3 is TGCGCCAGCAGCCAAGATGAGGCGGCGACCCAGTACTTC.

There are many counts of this clonotype. The CDR3 nucleotides read TGTGCCAGCTCACCCACTCTCGGAAGCAACGTCCTGACTTTC. Its translation: CASSPTLGSNVLTF. The chain joins TRBV18 to TRBJ2-6; D gene unclear. With 3 bases removed from V and 9 bases from J, the gap between germline ends came to 12 bases. The CDR3 sequence is 14 residues long. Germline V gene lookup returns CDR1 KGHSH and CDR2 LQKENI. Full variable domain (outside the CDR3, taken from reference TRBV18 and TRBJ2-6): NAGVMQNPRHLVRRRGQEARLRCSPMKGHSHVYWYRQLPEEGLKFMVYLQKENIIDESGMPKERFSAEFPKEGPSILRIQQVVRGDSAAYFCASSPTLGSNVLTFGAGSRLTVL.

As for this clonotype: The junction departs from germline at one end; a sequencing error may be responsible. This rearrangement joins TRBV20-1 to TRBJ2-7, with TRBD2 as a possible D gene (5 bases). The germline CDR1 and CDR2 sequences are DFQATT and SNEGSKA (reference sequence). CDR3 length: 14 residues. Here the CDR3 DNA reads TGCAGTGCTGGAGATAACGGGGAACCCTACGAGCAGTACTTC. Translation: CSAGDNGEPYEQYF.

The gene calls are TRBV10-3 and TRBJ2-1; 13 positions agree with TRBD2. The V segment lost 4 bases and the J segment 3 bases; nucleotides outside the gene matches: 6. The CDR3 loop spans 17 amino acids. CDR1 and CDR2 from the germline V gene are ENHRY and SYGVKD. CDR3 nucleotide sequence: TGTGCCATCAGTGGAACTAGCGGGGGGGCCTACTACAATGAGCAGTTCTTC. Translating gives CAISGTSGGAYYNEQFF.

This clonotype occurred a few times. The V call is TRBV19, the J call TRBJ1-1, with a weak D call TRBD1 (5 bases). The CDR3 spans 13 residues. Trimming took 8 bases from V and 3 from J, leaving 13 bases between them. CDR1 LNHDA and CDR2 SQIVND come from the germline V gene (reference sequence). CDR3 nucleotides: TGTGCCAGTGCTCGACAGAGTGACACTGAAGCTTTCTTT. The encoded protein is CASARQSDTEAFF.

The table lists this clonotype with many counts. The J gene is TRBJ1-4, the V gene TRBV29-1; TRBD1 aligns across 9 bases. CDR1 and CDR2 from the germline V gene are SQVTM and ANQGSEA. V gave up 7 bases and J gave up 5 bases; unmatched junction bases: 2. The CDR3 has 12 residues. The CDR3 region is CSAGTGNEKLFF. The CDR3 DNA reads as TGCAGCGCCGGGACAGGGAATGAAAAACTGTTTTTT.

Many counts were recorded for this clonotype. V usage is TRBV2 and J usage is TRBJ1-1, with 7 bases that match TRBD1. The junction had 5 bases not matched to a gene; V was cut back by 6 bases and J by 1 base. The CDR3 extends over 14 amino acids. CDR1 is SNHLY, CDR2 FYNNEI, per germline. The CDR3 sequence: CASRGDRANTEAFF. The CDR3 nucleotides read TGTGCCAGCAGGGGCGACAGGGCGAACACTGAAGCTTTCTTT.

This clonotype has at least ten counts. The chain combines TRBV19 with TRBJ2-2; weak D call: TRBD2 (6 bases). Germline loops: CDR1 LNHDA, CDR2 SQIVND (reference sequence). The V gene lost 5 bases and the J gene lost 4 bases, with 17 bases spanning the gap. The CDR3 length is 16 residues. The CDR3 region is CASSWGTGDPTGELFF. In DNA form, the CDR3 reads TGTGCCAGTAGTTGGGGGACGGGAGATCCCACCGGGGAGCTGTTTTTT.

This clonotype has at least ten counts. The J gene is TRBJ1-5, the V gene TRBV18; TRBD1 agrees at 10 bases. The CDR3 is made up of 16 amino acids. CDR1 KGHSH and CDR2 LQKENI come from the germline V gene. V lost 2 bases and J lost 1; bases outside the gene matches: 2. CDR3 loop: CASSPWDRGSNQPQHF. CDR3 coding DNA: TGTGCCAGCTCACCATGGGACAGGGGAAGCAATCAGCCCCAGCATTTT.

This clonotype was detected ten times or more. The chain has TRBV27 and TRBJ1-4; maybe TRBD1 (6 bases). The CDR3 consists of 15 residues. The germline CDR1 and CDR2 sequences are MNHEY and SMNVEV (reference sequence). V shed 8 bases and J shed 7 bases, with 20 bases lying between them. The CDR3 sequence: CASASRGARSEKLFF. CDR3 DNA: TGTGCCAGCGCCAGTCGGGGGGCGCGGAGTGAAAAACTGTTTTTT.

This clonotype came up many times. V and J are TRBV5-4 and TRBJ2-2; TRBD1 is a possible D gene (6 bases). Germline CDR1 reads SGHNT; CDR2 reads YYREEE (reference sequence). The CDR3 covers 15 residues. V was pared by 6 bases and J by 4 bases, with 16 bases between. In DNA form, the CDR3 reads TGTGCCAGCACCCCATCGACAGGAACCACCGGGGAGCTGTTTTTT. Translation: CASTPSTGTTGELFF. The variable domain in full, with the rest retrieved from reference TRBV5-4 and TRBJ2-2, is ETGVTQSPTHLIKTRGQQVTLRCSSQSGHNTVSWYQQALGQGPQFIFQYYREEENGRGNFPPRFSGLQFPNYSSELNVNALELDDSALYLCASTPSTGTTGELFFGEGSRLTVL.

This clonotype was observed many times. The rearrangement uses TRBV20-1 and TRBJ2-7; TRBD1 matches at 10 bases. After removal of 5 bases from V and 3 bases from J, the junction contained 4 bases not matched to a gene. The length of the CDR3 is 13 residues. Looked up from germline, CDR1 is DFQATT and CDR2 is SNEGSKA (reference sequence). CDR3 bases: TGCAGTGCTGCCCGGGACAGGGGCTACGAGCAGTACTTC. Residues: CSAARDRGYEQYF.

This clonotype was recorded at least ten times. The CDR3 coding sequence is TGCAGCGTTCTGACTGCCTACGAGCAGTACTTC. This translates into CSVLTAYEQYF. V and J are TRBV29-1 and TRBJ2-7; D is unclear. Germline V CDR1 and CDR2: SQVTM, ANQGSEA. CDR3 length: 11 residues. V lost 5 bases to trimming and J lost 2 bases, with 7 bases between them.

This clonotype was picked up many times. The chain carries TRBV3-1 and TRBJ1-2, with 8 bases matching TRBD1. The CDR3 is 14 residues long. V was clipped by 5 bases and J by 6 bases; unmatched bases: 8. CDR1 and CDR2 from the germline V gene are LGHDT and YNNKEL (reference sequence). CDR3 residues: CASSSRQGPNGYTF. The CDR3 DNA reads as TGTGCCAGCAGCTCCCGACAGGGGCCCAATGGCTACACCTTC. The variable domain in full, completed from reference TRBV3-1 and TRBJ1-2, reads DTAVSQTPKYLVTQMGNDKSIKCEQNLGHDTMYWYKQDSKKFLKIMFSYNNKELIINETVPNRFSPKSPDKAHLNLHINSLELGDSAVYFCASSSRQGPNGYTFGSGTRLTVV.

This clonotype has at least ten counts. This sequence joins TRBV6-4 and TRBJ2-1; TRBD2 matches 7 bases. V shed 0 bases and J 3 bases; nucleotides not matched to a gene: 2. The CDR3 sequence is 15 residues long. The germline gives CDR1 MRHNA, CDR2 SNTAGT. The CDR3 DNA sequence: TGTGCCAGCAGTGACTCCCAGCGGGACTACAATGAGCAGTTCTTC. It translates to CASSDSQRDYNEQFF.

This clonotype was counted ten times or more. The genes are TRBV7-9 and TRBJ2-7, with 9 bases lining up with TRBD2. Germline-derived CDR1 and CDR2 are SEHNR and FQNEAQ (reference sequence). With V trimmed by 5 bases and J by 6 bases, 17 bases remained unmatched. The CDR3 is 17 amino acids. The CDR3 nucleotides are TGTGCCAGCAGCCAGCACGATTCTAGCGGGATCCGCTCCGAGCAGTACTTC. This encodes CASSQHDSSGIRSEQYF.

This chain connects TRBV20-1 to TRBJ2-3; no definite D call. In germline, CDR1 is DFQATT, CDR2 SNEGSKA (reference sequence). The CDR3 length is 12 residues. V lost 5 bases and J lost 2, with 8 bases in between. CDR3: CSAEDHTDTQYF. The CDR3 nucleotides read TGCAGTGCTGAAGATCACACAGATACGCAGTATTTT.

In this sample, this clonotype is medium-sized (0.01 to 0.1%). The chain employs TRBV4-2 and TRBJ2-5; D tentatively fits TRBD1 or TRBD2 (5 bases each). Germline lookup yields CDR1 LGHNA and CDR2 YNFKEQ. Trimming pared 4 bases from V and 4 bases from J, leaving 13 bases between. The CDR3 spans 14 residues. The CDR3 coding sequence is TGTGCCAGCAGCCGTCCCGGGGCTGGAGAGACCCAGTACTTC. Its protein product is CASSRPGAGETQYF.

This clonotype has at least ten counts. This sequence joins TRBV4-3 and TRBJ2-7; 8 nucleotides line up with TRBD2. J was trimmed by 3 bases and V by 5 bases; bases with no gene match: 9. The germline V gene has CDR1 LGHNA and CDR2 YSLEER. The CDR3 has 15 amino acids. This chain's CDR3 is CASSTTSGGDYEQYF. The CDR3 DNA follows: TGCGCCAGCAGCACTACTAGCGGAGGGGACTACGAGCAGTACTTC.